Listed below are T cell receptor beta chains from one sample, sequenced in a study of blood T cell repertoires in COVID-19. Sequencing was performed with immunoSEQ multiplex PCR; in TCRdb, only in-frame clones are kept and a portion is missing. The sample comprises 150,000 to 200,000 clones, about 88% of which are singletons, and approximately 9.4% rests with the top ten. Sequenced material: PBMCs or T cells enriched from blood (not recorded which). These TCRs come from a woman under 30 who had recovered from COVID-19. CDR3s include the opening cysteine and the closing phenylalanine or tryptophan. Fields, in order: J gene, D gene, clone size, V gene, CDR3 protein, CDR3 DNA. The D gene is left open where the match is weak. The listing skips clone size in some rows; elsewhere it reads once, few, many or a size class.

>TRBJ1-4|TRBD1|NA|TRBV7-9
CASVTGVATNEKLFF
TGTGCCAGCGTTACAGGGGTGGCGACTAATGAAAAACTGTTTTTT
>TRBJ2-5|NA|NA|TRBV7-9
CASSRGGTAEKETQYF
TGTGCCAGCAGCCGGGGAGGCACCGCCGAAAAAGAGACCCAGTACTTC
>TRBJ2-7|TRBD2|once|TRBV28
CASSLSLAGTYEQYF
TGTGCCAGCAGTTTATCCCTAGCGGGGACCTACGAGCAGTACTTC
>TRBJ1-5|NA|NA|TRBV28
CASITGIEEQPQHF
TGTGCCAGCATAACAGGGATCGAAGAACAGCCCCAGCATTTT
>TRBJ1-3|NA|NA|TRBV6-6
CASSRGDTFGDTIYF
TGTGCCAGCAGTCGCGGGGACACCTTCGGGGACACCATATATTTT
>TRBJ1-2|NA|NA|TRBV5-4
CASSPDSYGYTF
TGTGCCAGCAGCCCTGACAGCTATGGCTACACCTTC
>TRBJ1-1|NA|NA|TRBV2
CASRVNRDTRQNTEAFF
TGTGCCAGCAGGGTTAATCGGGACACCCGGCAGAACACTGAAGCTTTCTTT
>TRBJ2-5|TRBD2|NA|TRBV5-1
CASSLRTSGEETQYF
TGCGCCAGCAGCTTGAGGACTAGCGGGGAAGAGACCCAGTACTTC
>TRBJ1-3|TRBD1|NA|TRBV5-6
CASSFDRGPGNTIYF
TGTGCCAGCAGCTTTGACAGGGGGCCTGGAAACACCATATATTTT
>TRBJ1-1|TRBD1|NA|TRBV2
CASSEQQGSYTEAFF
TGTGCCAGCAGTGAACAACAGGGGTCTTACACTGAAGCTTTCTTT
>TRBJ2-7|TRBD2|NA|TRBV7-2
CASSLPASGGEDYEQYF
TGTGCCAGCAGCCTACCGGCTAGCGGGGGGGAAGATTACGAGCAGTACTTC
>TRBJ2-5|NA|few|TRBV29-1
CSVEKQGWETQYF
TGCAGCGTTGAAAAACAGGGCTGGGAGACCCAGTACTTC
>TRBJ2-1|TRBD2|NA|TRBV5-1
CASSPRYSGSPVSYNEQFF
TGCGCCAGCAGCCCAAGATATAGCGGGAGTCCTGTCTCCTACAATGAGCAGTTCTTC